Listed here are 5 T cell receptor beta chains from one sample, sequenced in a study of response to subunit inactivated influenza vaccine (dated 2018 in TCRdb). Receptor amplification or capture employed RT-PCR. The sequencer listed for this sample is Illumina HiSeq 2500. TCRdb applied fastp at Q25 and MiXCR to the public reads, then kept only in-frame beta chains. A single entry per CDR3 protein holds the most common genes and DNA from its merged rows. The sample table holds 450,000 to 600,000 distinct CDR3 sequences, of which approximately 7.2% were seen once. The ten most abundant clones make up 10% to 15% of the sample. This material consisted of PBMCs from blood, taken less than 30 months after vaccination. The source is a man between 50 and 70 years old who received an inactivated influenza vaccine. Donor details come from another sample of the same person, matched by shared clones.

The rearrangement joins TRBV2 to TRBJ2-1; 7 bases fit TRBD2. Trimming cost V 4 bases and J 7 bases; bases outside gene matches: 7. Germline V gene data show CDR1 as SNHLY and CDR2 as FYNNEI. There are 14 residues in the CDR3. CDR3: CASSAGTNSNEQFF. CDR3 in DNA: TGTGCCAGCAGTGCCGGGACTAACTCAAATGAGCAGTTCTTC.

This clonotype was found many times. The genes are TRBV4-2 and TRBJ2-5; no clear D. The CDR3 is 16 amino acids. Per germline, CDR1 LGHNA and CDR2 YNFKEQ. With 0 bases removed from V and 0 bases from J, the gap between germline ends came to 11 bases. CDR3 in DNA: TGTGCCAGCAGCCAAGAGATAGGGCCCAACCAAGAGACCCAGTACTTC. It encodes CASSQEIGPNQETQYF.

The chain couples TRBV30 to TRBJ2-4, with a weak D call TRBD1 (6 bases). The CDR3 has 14 amino acids. Trimming left V 5 bases short and J 2 bases short, with 13 bases between. Germline V gene data show CDR1 as GTSNPN and CDR2 as SVGIG (reference sequence). The CDR3 here is CAWDLRGTKNIQYF. DNA for the CDR3: TGTGCCTGGGACCTAAGGGGGACCAAAAACATTCAGTACTTC.

This rearrangement joins TRBV12-3 or TRBV12-4 to TRBJ2-5; 11 bases match TRBD2. The ends lost 6 bases at V and 6 bases at J; junction bases unmatched: 15. The CDR3 runs 17 residues. In DNA, the CDR3 is TGTGCCAGCAGACCAGAACTAGCGGGAGTGTCGATGAAGACCCAGTACTTC. It translates to CASRPELAGVSMKTQYF.

Here the CDR3 reads CASSQDIEGPTNEKLFF. The CDR3 DNA reads TGTGCCAGCAGCCAAGATATAGAGGGGCCAACTAATGAAAAACTGTTTTTT. J is TRBJ1-4 and V is TRBV4-2; perhaps TRBD1 as D (5 bases). In germline, CDR1 is LGHNA, CDR2 YNFKEQ. V lost 0 bases and J 0 bases, leaving 11 bases between the germline ends. The CDR3 consists of 17 residues.